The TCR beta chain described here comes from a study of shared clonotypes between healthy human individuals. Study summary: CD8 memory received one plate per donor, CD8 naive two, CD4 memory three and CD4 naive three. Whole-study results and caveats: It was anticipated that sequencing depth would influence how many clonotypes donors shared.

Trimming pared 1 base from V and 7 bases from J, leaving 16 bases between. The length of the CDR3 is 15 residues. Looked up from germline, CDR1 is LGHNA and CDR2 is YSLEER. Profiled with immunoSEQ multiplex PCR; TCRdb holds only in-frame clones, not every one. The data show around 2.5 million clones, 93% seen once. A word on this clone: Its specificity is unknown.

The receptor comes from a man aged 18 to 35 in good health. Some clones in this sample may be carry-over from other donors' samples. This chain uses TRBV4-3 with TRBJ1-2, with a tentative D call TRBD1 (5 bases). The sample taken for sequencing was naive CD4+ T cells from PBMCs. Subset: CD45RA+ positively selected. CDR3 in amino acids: CASSQALPGMGGYTF. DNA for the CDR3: TGCGCCAGCAGCCAAGCTCTTCCAGGGATGGGTGGCTACACCTTC.